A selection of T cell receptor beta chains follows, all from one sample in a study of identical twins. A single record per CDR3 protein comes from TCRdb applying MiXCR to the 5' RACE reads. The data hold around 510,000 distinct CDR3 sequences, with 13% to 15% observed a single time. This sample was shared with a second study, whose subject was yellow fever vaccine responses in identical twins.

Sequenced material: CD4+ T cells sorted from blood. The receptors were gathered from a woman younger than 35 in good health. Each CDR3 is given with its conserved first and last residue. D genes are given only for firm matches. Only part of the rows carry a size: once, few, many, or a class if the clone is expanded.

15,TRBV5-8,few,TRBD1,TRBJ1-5,CASSGQVLYDRPQHF,TGTGCCAGCAGTGGACAGGTCCTTTACGATCGGCCCCAGCATTTT
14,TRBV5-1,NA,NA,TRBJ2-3,CASSLSGARDTQYF,TGCGCCAGCAGCTTGTCTGGGGCTAGGGATACGCAGTATTTT
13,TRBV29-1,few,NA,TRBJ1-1,CSVEGARTTEAFF,TGCAGCGTTGAGGGGGCTCGAACCACTGAAGCTTTCTTT
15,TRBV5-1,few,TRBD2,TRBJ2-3,CASSFDGGASDTQYF,TGCGCCAGCAGCTTCGACGGGGGGGCCTCGGATACGCAGTATTTT
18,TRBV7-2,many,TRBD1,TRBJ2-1,CASSLATSDRASYNEQFF,TGTGCCAGCAGCTTAGCGACATCGGACAGGGCATCCTACAATGAGCAGTTCTTC
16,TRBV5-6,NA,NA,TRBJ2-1,CASSTVLGSGYNEQFF,TGTGCCAGCAGCACAGTATTAGGGTCTGGGTACAATGAGCAGTTCTTC
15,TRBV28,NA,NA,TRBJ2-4,CASSPSGPPRNIQYF,TGTGCCAGCAGTCCTTCGGGACCGCCTCGGAACATTCAGTACTTC
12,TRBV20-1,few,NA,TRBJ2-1,CSALANGDEQFF,TGCAGTGCCCTCGCCAACGGCGATGAGCAGTTCTTC
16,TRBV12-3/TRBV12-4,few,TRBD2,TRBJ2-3,CASSLGREGRGDTQYF,TGTGCCAGCAGTTTGGGGCGGGAGGGCCGGGGAGATACGCAGTATTTT
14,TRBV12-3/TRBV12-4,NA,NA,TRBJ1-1,CASFFGLAQSQAFF,TGTGCCAGCTTTTTTGGCTTAGCGCAGAGTCAAGCTTTCTTT
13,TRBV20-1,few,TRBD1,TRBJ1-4,CSAPRTGREKLFF,TGCAGTGCTCCACGGACAGGGCGTGAAAAACTGTTTTTT
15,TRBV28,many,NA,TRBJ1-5,CASSNSLRGGQPQHF,TGTGCCAGCAGCAACTCTCTGAGAGGGGGACAGCCCCAGCATTTT
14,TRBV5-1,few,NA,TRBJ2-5,CASSLVGGPETQYF,TGCGCCAGCAGCTTGGTAGGAGGCCCCGAGACCCAGTACTTC
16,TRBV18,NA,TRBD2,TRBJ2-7,CASSPIPSGSVYEQYF,TGTGCCAGCTCACCAATTCCCAGCGGGAGTGTTTACGAGCAGTACTTC
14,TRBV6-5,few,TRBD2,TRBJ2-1,CASSFPGTSHEQFF,TGTGCCAGCAGTTTTCCCGGGACTAGTCATGAGCAGTTCTTC
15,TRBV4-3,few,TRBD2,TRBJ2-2,CASSQVGGSTGELFF,TGCGCCAGCAGCCAAGTCGGCGGGAGCACCGGGGAGCTGTTTTTT
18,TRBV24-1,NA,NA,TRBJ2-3,CATSDPSLRDGRTDTQYF,TGTGCCACCAGTGATCCTTCTCTCCGGGACGGACGCACAGATACGCAGTATTTT
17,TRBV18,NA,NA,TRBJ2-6,CASSPGFGSSGANVLTF,TGTGCCAGCTCACCAGGCTTCGGCAGCTCTGGGGCCAACGTCCTGACTTTC
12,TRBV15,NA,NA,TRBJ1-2,CARVKSRGGYTF,TGTGCCAGGGTCAAATCGAGGGGAGGCTACACCTTC
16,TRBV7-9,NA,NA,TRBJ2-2,CATTAGTYMDTGELFF,TGTGCCACCACCGCCGGGACTTATATGGACACCGGGGAGCTGTTTTTT
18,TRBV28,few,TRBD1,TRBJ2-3,CASSLVRPRDSLRYTQYF,TGTGCCAGCAGTTTAGTGAGACCTCGGGACAGCCTTCGGTATACGCAGTATTTT
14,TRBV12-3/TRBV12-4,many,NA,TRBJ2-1,CASSIRTTYNEQFF,TGTGCCAGCAGTATCCGTACCACCTACAATGAGCAGTTCTTC
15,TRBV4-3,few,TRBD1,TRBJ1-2,CASSQTTGTAYGYTF,TGCGCCAGCAGCCAGACTACCGGGACAGCCTATGGCTACACCTTC
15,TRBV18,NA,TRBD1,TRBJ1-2,CASSPARQGNYGYTF,TGTGCCAGCTCACCAGCGAGACAGGGGAACTATGGCTACACCTTC
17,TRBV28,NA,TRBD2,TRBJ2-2,CASRPTGASGITGELFF,TGTGCCAGCAGGCCTACTGGGGCTAGCGGAATCACCGGGGAGCTGTTTTTT
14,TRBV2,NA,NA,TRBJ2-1,CASRARGTYNEQFF,TGTGCCAGCAGAGCTAGGGGGACCTACAATGAGCAGTTCTTC
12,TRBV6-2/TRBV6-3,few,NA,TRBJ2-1,CASSYLPGRVFF,TGTGCCAGCAGTTACCTGCCCGGCCGGGTGTTCTTC